This is a list of T cell receptor beta chains from one sample in a study of vaccination effects on CD4 cells after COVID-19. No antigen is known for these receptors. This table comes from immunoSEQ multiplex PCR, and its TCRdb copy is limited to in-frame clones, with some not included. The repertoire has 75,000 to 100,000 clones, roughly 73% of them found once; the top ten carry over 0.95%. The sequencing used CD4+ T cells from PBMCs cultured with HCoV-OC43 spike peptides, collected after COVID-19 vaccination. Receptors originate from a human donor who received a COVID-19 vaccine. Each CDR3 is given with its conserved first and last residue. Fields, in order: J gene, D gene, V gene, clone size, CDR3 DNA, CDR3 protein. A D gene is named only where the DNA matches it firmly. Clone size is given for some rows only: seen once, a few or many times, or a class if the clone is expanded.

j_gene: TRBJ1-6; d_gene: NA; v_gene: TRBV30; abundance: NA; CDR3nt: TGTGCCTGGAGTGCGTTTGGAGGGATCTCACCCCTCCACTTT; CDR3aa: CAWSAFGGISPLHF
j_gene: TRBJ1-2; d_gene: NA; v_gene: TRBV2; abundance: few; CDR3nt: TGTGCCAGCAGGGATCAGGGCGTTAGAGGCTACACCTTC; CDR3aa: CASRDQGVRGYTF
j_gene: TRBJ2-5; d_gene: NA; v_gene: TRBV5-6; abundance: few; CDR3nt: TGTGCCAGCAGCTTCGGGGTCCAGCGCCAGACCCAGTACTTC; CDR3aa: CASSFGVQRQTQYF
j_gene: TRBJ1-3; d_gene: NA; v_gene: TRBV5-5; abundance: once; CDR3nt: TGTGCCAGCAGCCCAGGGACCCTCCAAGGGGGCACCATATATTTT; CDR3aa: CASSPGTLQGGTIYF
j_gene: TRBJ1-1; d_gene: NA; v_gene: TRBV20-1; abundance: NA; CDR3nt: TGCAGTGCTAGTGAGGCAGGGGTGGACACTGAAGCTTTCTTT; CDR3aa: CSASEAGVDTEAFF
j_gene: TRBJ1-2; d_gene: NA; v_gene: TRBV9; abundance: few; CDR3nt: TGTGCCAGCAGCGTACTGGACAAGCCCTATGGCTACACCTTC; CDR3aa: CASSVLDKPYGYTF
j_gene: TRBJ2-3; d_gene: NA; v_gene: TRBV11-1; abundance: NA; CDR3nt: TGTGCCAGCAGCTTAGTTTTGGACACAGATACGCAGTATTTT; CDR3aa: CASSLVLDTDTQYF
j_gene: TRBJ1-3; d_gene: NA; v_gene: TRBV6-1; abundance: NA; CDR3nt: TGTGCCAGCAGTGAACTCTACCCGAGCTCTGGAAACACCATATATTTT; CDR3aa: CASSELYPSSGNTIYF
j_gene: TRBJ1-2; d_gene: NA; v_gene: TRBV19; abundance: NA; CDR3nt: TGTGCCAGTAGTATAGGAACTGACAGGTTACGCGGCTACACCTTC; CDR3aa: CASSIGTDRLRGYTF
j_gene: TRBJ1-1; d_gene: NA; v_gene: TRBV12-3/TRBV12-4; abundance: NA; CDR3nt: TGTGCCAGCAGCCAAGGACAGTGGTCTGAAGCTTTCTTT; CDR3aa: CASSQGQWSEAFF
j_gene: TRBJ2-4; d_gene: NA; v_gene: TRBV4-1; abundance: NA; CDR3nt: TGCGCCAGCAGTCCAATATCGGGCATCGAAGGAGAGCTAGCCAAAAACATTCAGTACTTC; CDR3aa: CASSPISGIEGELAKNIQYF
j_gene: TRBJ2-5; d_gene: TRBD2; v_gene: TRBV6-4; abundance: once; CDR3nt: TGTGCCAGCAGTGTCTCAGGACTAGCCGGCTATGAGACCCAGTACTTC; CDR3aa: CASSVSGLAGYETQYF
j_gene: TRBJ1-6; d_gene: NA; v_gene: TRBV5-1; abundance: NA; CDR3nt: TGCGCCAGCAGCTTAGGACAGACGAGTTCACCCCTCCACTTT; CDR3aa: CASSLGQTSSPLHF
j_gene: TRBJ2-1; d_gene: NA; v_gene: TRBV9; abundance: NA; CDR3nt: TGTGCCAGCAGCGTAGTAGGGCAAGCTTACAATGAGCAGTTCTTC; CDR3aa: CASSVVGQAYNEQFF
j_gene: TRBJ1-2; d_gene: NA; v_gene: TRBV12-3/TRBV12-4; abundance: NA; CDR3nt: TGTGCCAGCAGTTTAAGGGCAGTCTATGGCTACACCTTC; CDR3aa: CASSLRAVYGYTF
j_gene: TRBJ2-2; d_gene: NA; v_gene: TRBV5-1; abundance: few; CDR3nt: TGCGCCAGCAGCTTGGATGCGGGGGAGCTGTTTTTT; CDR3aa: CASSLDAGELFF
j_gene: TRBJ1-1; d_gene: NA; v_gene: TRBV11-3; abundance: NA; CDR3nt: TGTGCCAGCAGCCTCCGGGACAACCTTGAAGCTTTCTTT; CDR3aa: CASSLRDNLEAFF
j_gene: TRBJ2-1; d_gene: TRBD2; v_gene: TRBV28; abundance: NA; CDR3nt: TGTGCCAGCAGCCCCCCTACTAGCGGGGCCTACAATGAGCAGTTCTTC; CDR3aa: CASSPPTSGAYNEQFF
j_gene: TRBJ1-3; d_gene: NA; v_gene: TRBV7-2; abundance: NA; CDR3nt: TGTGCCAGCAGCTTAATGATAACCTTGAGCTCTGGAAACACCATATATTTT; CDR3aa: CASSLMITLSSGNTIYF
j_gene: TRBJ1-2; d_gene: NA; v_gene: TRBV14; abundance: NA; CDR3nt: TGTGCCAGCAGCCTGAGTCCGGGGTTCGTTGGCTACACCTTC; CDR3aa: CASSLSPGFVGYTF
j_gene: TRBJ1-2; d_gene: NA; v_gene: TRBV6-5; abundance: NA; CDR3nt: TGTGCCAGCAGTAAGCCGGGACTGGGGATCTATGGCTACACCTTC; CDR3aa: CASSKPGLGIYGYTF
j_gene: TRBJ2-6; d_gene: TRBD1; v_gene: TRBV19; abundance: NA; CDR3nt: TGTGCCAGTACGGGACAGGGAAGCTCTGGGGCCAACGTCCTGACTTTC; CDR3aa: CASTGQGSSGANVLTF
j_gene: TRBJ1-1; d_gene: NA; v_gene: TRBV5-6; abundance: NA; CDR3nt: TGTGCCAGCAGCCCTGAACAGGGCCAGTTGAGGACTGAAGCTTTCTTT; CDR3aa: CASSPEQGQLRTEAFF
j_gene: TRBJ2-5; d_gene: TRBD2; v_gene: TRBV10-3; abundance: NA; CDR3nt: TGTGCCATCAAAAAAGCGGGGGTTGAGACCCAGTACTTC; CDR3aa: CAIKKAGVETQYF
j_gene: TRBJ2-1; d_gene: TRBD2; v_gene: TRBV2; abundance: NA; CDR3nt: TGTGCCAGCAGCGTTTCACTAGCGGGGGGGCCAGGTGAGCAGTTCTTC; CDR3aa: CASSVSLAGGPGEQFF
j_gene: TRBJ1-5; d_gene: NA; v_gene: TRBV6-4; abundance: few; CDR3nt: TGTGCCAGCAGTGCCGCGAGGAATCAGCCCCAGCATTTT; CDR3aa: CASSAARNQPQHF
j_gene: TRBJ1-5; d_gene: NA; v_gene: TRBV6-5; abundance: NA; CDR3nt: TGTGCCAGCAGTCTCTCAAAAAATAGCAATCAGCCCCAGCATTTT; CDR3aa: CASSLSKNSNQPQHF
j_gene: TRBJ1-2; d_gene: NA; v_gene: TRBV12-3/TRBV12-4; abundance: NA; CDR3nt: TGTGCCAGCAGTTTAGCGGATCACTATGGCTACACCTTC; CDR3aa: CASSLADHYGYTF
j_gene: TRBJ2-1; d_gene: TRBD2; v_gene: TRBV7-2; abundance: NA; CDR3nt: TGTGCCAGCAGCCGCCCTCCGGGACTAGCGTATTACAATGAGCAGTTCTTC; CDR3aa: CASSRPPGLAYYNEQFF
j_gene: TRBJ1-2; d_gene: NA; v_gene: TRBV6-6; abundance: NA; CDR3nt: TGTGCCAGCAGTTACGTGGAGTTGAACTATGGCTACACCTTC; CDR3aa: CASSYVELNYGYTF
j_gene: TRBJ2-5; d_gene: NA; v_gene: TRBV10-3; abundance: NA; CDR3nt: TGTGCCATCAGTCAAGGGTGGGAGACCCAGTACTTC; CDR3aa: CAISQGWETQYF
j_gene: TRBJ2-1; d_gene: TRBD1; v_gene: TRBV9; abundance: NA; CDR3nt: TGTGCCAGCAGCGTAAGTCAGGGGGCTGGTGAGCAGTTCTTC; CDR3aa: CASSVSQGAGEQFF
j_gene: TRBJ2-5; d_gene: NA; v_gene: TRBV6-1; abundance: NA; CDR3nt: TGTGCCAGCAGTGGAGGAGTGGGACACCCGTCCGAGACCCAGTACTTC; CDR3aa: CASSGGVGHPSETQYF
j_gene: TRBJ1-2; d_gene: TRBD1; v_gene: TRBV24-1; abundance: once; CDR3nt: TGTGCCACCAGTGACACAGGGGGCGATACAAGATATGGCTACACCTTC; CDR3aa: CATSDTGGDTRYGYTF
j_gene: TRBJ2-5; d_gene: TRBD2; v_gene: TRBV14; abundance: NA; CDR3nt: TGTGCCAGCAGCCAAGGGGCTAGCGGGGGCCAAGAGACCCAGTACTTC; CDR3aa: CASSQGASGGQETQYF
j_gene: TRBJ2-6; d_gene: NA; v_gene: TRBV7-3; abundance: NA; CDR3nt: TGTGCCAGCAGCCTTGGGGGGCCTGGGGCCAACGTCCTGACTTTC; CDR3aa: CASSLGGPGANVLTF
j_gene: TRBJ1-2; d_gene: NA; v_gene: TRBV27; abundance: NA; CDR3nt: TGTGCCAGCATCCCGGTTCTATCGGTAGGGCCAGCCTCCTTGTATGGCTACACCTTC; CDR3aa: CASIPVLSVGPASLYGYTF
j_gene: TRBJ2-1; d_gene: TRBD1; v_gene: TRBV6-5; abundance: NA; CDR3nt: TGTGCCAGCAGGGCTTGGACAGGGGGGAACAATGAGCAGTTCTTC; CDR3aa: CASRAWTGGNNEQFF
j_gene: TRBJ2-5; d_gene: TRBD1; v_gene: TRBV18; abundance: NA; CDR3nt: TGTGCCAGCTCACCGTTGGGACAGGGGAGAGAGACCCAGTACTTC; CDR3aa: CASSPLGQGRETQYF
j_gene: TRBJ1-6; d_gene: NA; v_gene: TRBV6-5; abundance: NA; CDR3nt: TGTGCCAGCACCATTACGGGAGGGAATAATTCACCCCTCCACTTT; CDR3aa: CASTITGGNNSPLHF
j_gene: TRBJ1-2; d_gene: NA; v_gene: TRBV5-1; abundance: NA; CDR3nt: TGCGCCAGCAGCTTGGAAGTGGGACTCTATGGCTACACCTTC; CDR3aa: CASSLEVGLYGYTF
j_gene: TRBJ2-5; d_gene: TRBD1; v_gene: TRBV7-9; abundance: NA; CDR3nt: TGTGCCAGCAGGGACAGGGCACAAGAGACCCAGTACTTC; CDR3aa: CASRDRAQETQYF
j_gene: TRBJ1-1; d_gene: NA; v_gene: TRBV6-6; abundance: once; CDR3nt: TGTGCCAGCAGTTACAGGACAGACGTGAACACTGAAGCTTTCTTT; CDR3aa: CASSYRTDVNTEAFF
j_gene: TRBJ1-3; d_gene: TRBD1; v_gene: TRBV6-5; abundance: NA; CDR3nt: TGTGCCGCCGCCCTCGGACAGGCACAAGGAAACACCATATATTTT; CDR3aa: CAAALGQAQGNTIYF
j_gene: TRBJ2-5; d_gene: TRBD1; v_gene: TRBV27; abundance: NA; CDR3nt: TGTGCCAGCAGTTTAATCCCTCCAGGGGGTACCCACCAAGAGACCCAGTACTTC; CDR3aa: CASSLIPPGGTHQETQYF
j_gene: TRBJ2-1; d_gene: TRBD1; v_gene: TRBV5-6; abundance: NA; CDR3nt: TGTGCCAGCAGCTTGGTTGACAGGGGTATTAACAATGAGCAGTTCTTC; CDR3aa: CASSLVDRGINNEQFF
j_gene: TRBJ1-6; d_gene: TRBD1; v_gene: TRBV6-5; abundance: NA; CDR3nt: TGTGCCAGCAGCCAGGGGGCCGGCAATTCACCCCTCCACTTT; CDR3aa: CASSQGAGNSPLHF
j_gene: TRBJ2-2; d_gene: TRBD1; v_gene: TRBV24-1; abundance: NA; CDR3nt: TGTGCCACCAGTGAGGCCGGGACAGGGAACACCGGGGAGCTGTTTTTT; CDR3aa: CATSEAGTGNTGELFF
j_gene: TRBJ2-3; d_gene: NA; v_gene: TRBV2; abundance: NA; CDR3nt: TGTGCCAGCGGACGTCTCGGACAGCTCAGCACAGATACGCAGTATTTT; CDR3aa: CASGRLGQLSTDTQYF
j_gene: TRBJ1-3; d_gene: TRBD1; v_gene: TRBV11-2; abundance: NA; CDR3nt: TGTGCCAGCAGCTTTTCGACAGGGTCTGGAAACACCATATATTTT; CDR3aa: CASSFSTGSGNTIYF
j_gene: TRBJ2-1; d_gene: TRBD2; v_gene: TRBV6-5; abundance: NA; CDR3nt: TGTGCCAGCCGGGGGGTGAGGGCCTACAATGAGCAGTTCTTC; CDR3aa: CASRGVRAYNEQFF
j_gene: TRBJ1-2; d_gene: NA; v_gene: TRBV5-4; abundance: few; CDR3nt: TGTGCCAGCAGCCCCGGACAGATCTATGGCTACACCTTC; CDR3aa: CASSPGQIYGYTF
j_gene: TRBJ1-2; d_gene: NA; v_gene: TRBV2; abundance: few; CDR3nt: TGTGCCAGCTGGGGCCAGCAGGGCTACACCTTC; CDR3aa: CASWGQQGYTF
j_gene: TRBJ2-2; d_gene: NA; v_gene: TRBV18; abundance: once; CDR3nt: TGTGCCAGCTCACCAGAACGTGGGCGATACACCGGGGAGCTGTTTTTT; CDR3aa: CASSPERGRYTGELFF
j_gene: TRBJ2-3; d_gene: NA; v_gene: TRBV9; abundance: NA; CDR3nt: TGTGCCAGCAGCCCTCTTCGGGGCCCAGATACGCAGTATTTT; CDR3aa: CASSPLRGPDTQYF
j_gene: TRBJ2-2; d_gene: TRBD2; v_gene: TRBV11-2; abundance: NA; CDR3nt: TGTGCCAGCAGACTTACTAGCGGGGGGGCCGGCGGGGAGCTGTTTTTT; CDR3aa: CASRLTSGGAGGELFF
j_gene: TRBJ2-3; d_gene: TRBD2; v_gene: TRBV5-1; abundance: NA; CDR3nt: TGCGCCAGCAGCTCCAGGTCACTAGCGGGGGGCACAGATACGCAGTATTTT; CDR3aa: CASSSRSLAGGTDTQYF